This T cell receptor beta chain was identified in a study of T cell responses to AZD1222 COVID-19 vaccine. Notes on the study in general: CD4 TCRs linked to vaccination spanned spike, dominating at 160-218 and 743-854.

Germline V lookup: CDR1 ENHRY, CDR2 SYGVKD. The V end lost 2 bases, the J end lost 1 base, and 15 bases lay between the germline ends. The CDR3 spans 17 residues. As for this clone: Its matching antigen is unknown.

Using immunoSEQ multiplex PCR, the repertoire was profiled, and TCRdb retains in-frame clones only, with some absent. The sample consists of some 55,000 clones, approximately 90% of them appearing once. The material was peripheral blood, obtained on day 0 of AZD1222 vaccination. The chain uses TRBV10-3 and TRBJ1-5; perhaps TRBD1 as D (6 bases). The TCR was taken from an adult in good health. CDR3 bases: TGTGCCATCAGTGAGGGAGATCAGGGGCTCAGCAATCAGCCCCAGCATTTT. Translating it yields CAISEGDQGLSNQPQHF.